The present entry profiles one T cell receptor (beta chain) with its context. The data derive from a study of cytotoxic CD8 clonotypes in ibrutinib-treated CLL. Overall study context: In all, about a dozen patients were relapsed/refractory, around 15 were treatment-naive and roughly 18 were IGHV unmutated.

Target depth was 1 in 200,000 to 1 in 1 million T cells, about 10x per clonotype. TCRdb's copy holds only in-frame clones and misses some; the assay was immunoSEQ multiplex PCR. The data show 250,000 to 350,000 clones, roughly 76% seen once. V shed 0 bases and J 4 bases; nucleotides not matched to a gene: 4. Germline V gene lookup returns CDR1 SGDLS and CDR2 YYNGEE. The length of the CDR3 is 16 residues. The chain employs TRBV9 and TRBJ1-3; 10 bases line up with TRBD1. This sample comprised PBMCs, obtained at disease progression, from a patient treated with ibrutinib. The clonotype was recovered from a human donor with chronic lymphocytic leukemia. The CDR3 loop is CASSVAPDRGGNTIYF. CDR3 DNA sequence: TGTGCCAGCAGCGTAGCCCCGGACAGGGGGGGAAACACCATATATTTT.